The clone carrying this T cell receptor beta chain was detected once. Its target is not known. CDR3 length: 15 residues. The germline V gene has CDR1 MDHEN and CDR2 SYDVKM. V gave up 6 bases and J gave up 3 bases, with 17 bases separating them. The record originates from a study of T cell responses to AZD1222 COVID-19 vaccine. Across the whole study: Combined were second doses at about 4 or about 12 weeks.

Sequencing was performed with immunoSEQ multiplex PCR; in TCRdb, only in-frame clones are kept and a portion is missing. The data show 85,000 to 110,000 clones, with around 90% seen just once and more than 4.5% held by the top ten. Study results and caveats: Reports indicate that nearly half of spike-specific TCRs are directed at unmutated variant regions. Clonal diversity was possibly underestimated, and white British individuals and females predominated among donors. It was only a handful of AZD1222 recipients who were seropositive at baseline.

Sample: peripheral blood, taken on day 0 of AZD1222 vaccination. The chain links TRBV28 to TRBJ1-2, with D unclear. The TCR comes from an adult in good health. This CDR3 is CASSGYLDRDYGYTF. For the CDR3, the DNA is TGTGCCAGCAGCGGTTATTTGGATAGGGACTATGGCTACACCTTC.